This note documents a single T cell receptor (beta chain) sequence. Its antigen is unidentified. The source of the sample is a study of stem cell transplantation in POMP-related autoinflammatory disease. Prominent immunodeficiency with autoinflammation defined PRAID. Regarding the study as a whole: In PRAID patients, the number of distinct TRB V-J gene pairings was restricted.

Assay: immunoSEQ multiplex PCR; the TCRdb copy retains only in-frame clones and omits some. The sample consists of tens of thousands of clones, roughly 88% of them appearing once. The V gene's germline CDR1 is LGHDT and CDR2 YNNKEL (reference sequence). Trimming cost V 2 bases and J 3 bases, with 10 bases left between them. This CDR3 is built from 14 residues. The TCR comes from a human patient with POMP-related autoinflammation and immune dysregulation (PRAID). A share of the T cells may be of graft donor origin. The sequencing used CD4+ T cells from PBMCs, collected after stem cell transplantation. The chain has TRBV3-1 (or the pseudogene TRBV3-2) and TRBJ1-2; TRBD1 might be the D (6 bases). CDR3 sequence reads: CASSQYGGDYGYTF. The DNA for the CDR3 is TGTGCCAGCAGCCAATACGGGGGCGACTATGGCTACACCTTC.